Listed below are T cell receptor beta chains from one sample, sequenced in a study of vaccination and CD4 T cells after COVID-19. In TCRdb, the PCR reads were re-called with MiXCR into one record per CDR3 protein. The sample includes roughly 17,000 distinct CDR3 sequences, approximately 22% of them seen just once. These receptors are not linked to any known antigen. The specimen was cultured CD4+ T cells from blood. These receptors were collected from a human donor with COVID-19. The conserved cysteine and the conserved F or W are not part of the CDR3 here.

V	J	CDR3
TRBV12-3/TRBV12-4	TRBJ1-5	ASSRTENQPQH
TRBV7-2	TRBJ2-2	ASSGTRHTGELF
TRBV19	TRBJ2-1	ASSLIEVTYNEQF
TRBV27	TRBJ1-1	ASSLFTGNTEAF
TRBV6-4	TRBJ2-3	ASSATSGGQTDTQY
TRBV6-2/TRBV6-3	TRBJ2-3	ASTLAGVDPDTQY
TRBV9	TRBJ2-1	ASSPRGGGDEQF
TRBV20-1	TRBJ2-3	SASAGGVGDTQY
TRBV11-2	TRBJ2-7	ASSADTYEQY
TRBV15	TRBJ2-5	ATSRDLASGGKTQY
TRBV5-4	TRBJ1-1	ASKRFRDRGISEAF
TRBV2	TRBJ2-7	ASTSGQRFYEQY
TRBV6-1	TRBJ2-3	ASSELGRSYTDTQY
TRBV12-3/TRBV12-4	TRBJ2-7	ASSRSSYEQY
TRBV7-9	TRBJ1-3	ASSLVPKLSGNTIY
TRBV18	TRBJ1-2	ASSGSDTRGYT
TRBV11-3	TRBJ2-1	ASSPRLLSDNEQF
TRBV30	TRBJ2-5	AWSPLAGLGETQY
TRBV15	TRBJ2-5	ATGGNGGQETQY
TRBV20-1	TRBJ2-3	SARIAGGLDTQY
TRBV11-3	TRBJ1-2	ASSLTGLSGYT
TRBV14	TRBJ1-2	ASSQTDRANGYT
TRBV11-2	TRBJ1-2	ASSLASGYT
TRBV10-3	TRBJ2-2	ATHPGLGGVGGELF
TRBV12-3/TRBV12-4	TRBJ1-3	ASSRNQGFGNTIY
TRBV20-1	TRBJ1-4	SASQSATNEKLF
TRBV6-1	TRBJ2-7	ASSEGPSYEQY
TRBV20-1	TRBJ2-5	SAGRQRYQETQY
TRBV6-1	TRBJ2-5	ASSLLRGIQETQY
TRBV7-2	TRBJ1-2	ASSRRVTYDGYT
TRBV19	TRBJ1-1	ASRHSKNTEAF
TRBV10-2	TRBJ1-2	ASRDTDRDYGYT
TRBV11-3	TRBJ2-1	ASSLPPPGSPYNEQF
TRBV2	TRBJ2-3	ASRLAERNTDTQY
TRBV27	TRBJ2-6	ASSPPWPPPPLGANVLT
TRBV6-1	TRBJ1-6	ASRIQNSPLH
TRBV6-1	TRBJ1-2	ASTPRGRVDGYT
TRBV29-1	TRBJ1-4	SVVEVANEKLF
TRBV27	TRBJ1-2	ASSLSPWGTGYT
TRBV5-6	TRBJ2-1	ASILGRGYNEQF
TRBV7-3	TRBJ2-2	ASSYGPRTGGTGELF
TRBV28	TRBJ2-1	ASRQTKPQEQF
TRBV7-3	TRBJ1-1	ASSLTQGHTEAF
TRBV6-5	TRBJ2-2	ASSYPSGGNTGELF
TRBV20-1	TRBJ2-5	SAIIGRGLETQY
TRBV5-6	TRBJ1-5	ASSLRSTGSNQPQH
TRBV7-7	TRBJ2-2	ASSLRRTDSAANTGELF